A selection of T cell receptor beta chains follows, all from one sample in a study of control samples from healthy donors and cancer patients. The table came from immunoSEQ multiplex PCR; TCRdb's copy has only in-frame clones and leaves some out. This table holds just over 80,000 clones, roughly 93% found once. The sample comprised blood. These TCRs come from a woman in her late teens or twenties in good health. Each CDR3 is given with its conserved first and last residue. The D gene is left open where the match is weak. Some rows have no size entry. The others give once, few or many, or a class for an expanded clone.

clone_size j_call v_call cdr3_length d_call cdr3_aa cdr3_nt
NA TRBJ2-7 TRBV28 12 NA CASSLSSYEQYF TGTGCCAGCAGTTTATCCAGCTACGAGCAGTACTTC
NA TRBJ1-4 TRBV7-8 15 TRBD1 CASSFLGQGGEKLFF TGTGCCAGCAGCTTTTTAGGTCAGGGGGGCGAAAAACTGTTTTTT
NA TRBJ2-3 TRBV6-6 15 NA CASSYGDPNLDTQYF TGTGCCAGCAGTTACGGGGACCCTAATCTAGATACGCAGTATTTT
NA TRBJ2-3 TRBV4-1 21 TRBD2 CASSQEDGGTSGRASTDTQYF TGCGCCAGCAGCCAAGAAGACGGAGGGACTAGCGGGAGGGCGAGCACAGATACGCAGTATTTT
NA TRBJ1-3 TRBV11-1 14 NA CASRNRTPGNTIYF TGTGCCAGCAGAAACAGGACCCCTGGAAACACCATATATTTT
NA TRBJ2-7 TRBV9 15 NA CASSATPLSSYEQYF TGTGCCAGCAGTGCTACACCACTTAGCTCCTACGAGCAGTACTTC
NA TRBJ2-1 TRBV27 15 NA CASSLQGSSYNEQFF TGTGCCAGCAGTTTACAGGGGAGTTCCTACAATGAGCAGTTCTTC
NA TRBJ2-1 TRBV27 14 NA CASSLLGRYNEQFF TGTGCCAGCAGTTTACTGGGCAGATACAATGAGCAGTTCTTC
few TRBJ1-5 TRBV5-4 13 NA CASSQGRNQPQHF TGTGCCAGCAGCCAGGGTAGAAATCAGCCCCAGCATTTT
NA TRBJ2-1 TRBV6-4 16 TRBD2 CASSATGTSGSWEQFF TGTGCCAGCAGTGCTACAGGGACTAGCGGGAGTTGGGAGCAGTTCTTC
NA TRBJ2-5 TRBV9 21 TRBD2 CASSVGHTMGSGSSFQETQYF TGTGCCAGCAGCGTGGGACACACCATGGGTAGCGGGAGTAGTTTTCAAGAGACCCAGTACTTC
NA TRBJ1-4 TRBV5-8 16 NA CASSSGGRLGNEKLFF TGTGCCAGCAGCTCGGGAGGCCGTTTGGGTAATGAAAAACTGTTTTTT
NA TRBJ2-6 TRBV11-3 13 NA CASRGPGANVLTF TGTGCCAGCAGGGGACCTGGGGCCAACGTCCTGACTTTC
NA TRBJ2-5 TRBV11-3 16 NA CASSLGPWAGQETQYF TGTGCCAGCAGTTTGGGTCCCTGGGCAGGCCAAGAGACCCAGTACTTC
NA TRBJ1-5 TRBV6-4 14 TRBD1 CARGGVTGVQPQHF TGTGCCCGGGGGGGGGTCACAGGGGTCCAGCCCCAGCATTTT
NA TRBJ2-1 TRBV27 13 NA CASSSTDYNEQFF TGTGCCAGCAGTTCTACAGATTACAATGAGCAGTTCTTC
NA TRBJ2-7 TRBV12-3/TRBV12-4 13 NA CASSLGLPTEQYF TGTGCCAGCAGTTTAGGACTACCCACCGAGCAGTACTTC
few TRBJ1-5 TRBV19 14 TRBD1 CASRKDRDNQPQHF TGTGCCAGCCGGAAGGACAGGGACAATCAGCCCCAGCATTTT
once TRBJ1-2 TRBV14 13 NA CASSPNRAGGYTF TGTGCCAGCAGCCCCAACAGGGCTGGTGGCTACACCTTC
NA TRBJ1-2 TRBV19 16 NA CASTHRGEKANYGYTF TGTGCCAGTACCCATAGGGGGGAGAAAGCTAACTATGGCTACACCTTC
NA TRBJ2-5 TRBV11-2 15 TRBD1 CASSLGAGGQETQYF TGTGCCAGCAGCTTAGGGGCAGGGGGTCAGGAGACCCAGTACTTC
NA TRBJ2-1 TRBV6-2/TRBV6-3 11 NA CASSQGGEQFF TGTGCCAGCAGCCAAGGGGGTGAGCAGTTCTTC
NA TRBJ1-4 TRBV18 14 NA CASSPGRVNEKLFF TGTGCCAGCTCCCCGGGGAGAGTTAATGAAAAACTGTTTTTT
NA TRBJ1-5 TRBV9 14 NA CASSPPQYNQPQHF TGTGCCAGCAGCCCCCCGCAGTACAATCAGCCCCAGCATTTT
NA TRBJ1-1 TRBV6-5 13 NA CASSYTDSTEAFF TGTGCCAGCAGTTACACTGACAGCACTGAAGCTTTCTTT
once TRBJ1-5 TRBV14 15 NA CASSPRDNLDQPQHF TGTGCCAGCAGCCCCCGGGACAATCTGGATCAGCCCCAGCATTTT
NA TRBJ2-2 TRBV7-7 14 NA CASSLTGTTGELFF TGTGCTAGCAGCTTAACAGGGACAACCGGGGAGCTGTTTTTT
NA TRBJ2-5 TRBV19 15 TRBD1 CASSIGDRVGETQYF TGTGCCAGTAGTATAGGGGACAGGGTTGGGGAGACCCAGTACTTC
NA TRBJ2-2 TRBV27 14 NA CASSLSTPAGELFF TGTGCCAGCAGTTTATCCACCCCGGCCGGGGAGCTGTTTTTT
NA TRBJ2-4 TRBV28 13 NA CASSPQRGNIQYF TGTGCCAGCAGTCCTCAGAGGGGAAACATTCAGTACTTC
NA TRBJ2-5 TRBV7-9 15 TRBD2 CASSYSGNPPETQYF TGTGCCAGCAGCTATAGCGGGAATCCCCCAGAGACCCAGTACTTC
NA TRBJ2-1 TRBV5-4 15 NA CASSFVSGPYNEQFF TGTGCCAGCAGCTTCGTATCGGGACCCTACAATGAGCAGTTCTTC
NA TRBJ1-1 TRBV15 14 NA CATSRGTSNTEAFF TGTGCCACCAGCAGAGGGACATCCAACACTGAAGCTTTCTTT
NA TRBJ2-2 TRBV6-2/TRBV6-3 13 NA CASSSRETGELFF TGTGCCAGCAGTTCGAGGGAAACCGGGGAGCTGTTTTTT
NA TRBJ2-3 TRBV7-9 15 NA CASSLVGGETDTQYF TGTGCCAGCAGCTTAGTGGGGGGTGAGACAGATACGCAGTATTTT
NA TRBJ2-5 TRBV20-1 14 NA CSASPPAGWETQYF TGCAGTGCTAGTCCCCCGGCGGGGTGGGAGACCCAGTACTTC
NA TRBJ2-1 TRBV19 16 TRBD2 CASSIPGLGNLDEQFF TGTGCCAGTAGTATCCCTGGACTAGGGAACTTGGATGAGCAGTTCTTC
NA TRBJ2-7 TRBV4-2 15 TRBD1 CASSQPGQGVYEQYF TGTGCCAGCAGCCAACCGGGACAGGGGGTTTACGAGCAGTACTTC
NA TRBJ1-6 TRBV6-5 13 NA CASSRSGDPPLHF TGTGCCAGCTCCCGGAGCGGGGATCCACCCCTCCACTTT
NA TRBJ2-2 TRBV9 18 TRBD2 CASSVVSGGAPWTGELFF TGTGCCAGCAGCGTAGTCAGCGGGGGGGCCCCATGGACCGGGGAGCTGTTTTTT
few TRBJ1-5 TRBV18 13 NA CASSQDSYQPQHF TGTGCCAGCTCACAGGACAGTTATCAGCCCCAGCATTTT
NA TRBJ1-1 TRBV4-2 15 NA CASSPRTDMNTEAFF TGTGCCAGCAGCCCACGGACAGATATGAACACTGAAGCTTTCTTT
NA TRBJ1-6 TRBV5-6 12 NA CASSPDGAPLHF TGTGCCAGCAGCCCCGATGGCGCACCCCTCCACTTT
NA TRBJ1-2 TRBV11-2 16 NA CASSPRAVRPGDGYTF TGTGCCAGCAGCCCAAGAGCGGTCAGGCCGGGCGATGGCTACACCTTC
NA TRBJ2-5 TRBV29-1 12 NA CSVERTRETQYF TGCAGCGTAGAGAGGACCCGAGAGACCCAGTACTTC
few TRBJ1-5 TRBV6-5 13 NA CATGDVGNQPQHF TGTGCCACAGGGGATGTTGGCAATCAGCCCCAGCATTTT
NA TRBJ1-6 TRBV3-1/TRBV3-2 14 NA CASSQRNYNSPLHF TGTGCCAGCAGCCAACGCAACTATAATTCACCCCTCCACTTT
NA TRBJ2-1 TRBV5-1 14 NA CASSLVYNSNEQFF TGCGCCAGCAGCCTGGTTTATAATTCCAATGAGCAGTTCTTC
NA TRBJ1-1 TRBV14 14 NA CASSQVGGLPEAFF TGTGCCAGCAGCCAAGTTGGGGGGCTTCCTGAAGCTTTCTTT
NA TRBJ1-1 TRBV5-6 15 NA CASSLVVGGDTEAFF TGTGCCAGCAGCTTGGTCGTCGGGGGGGACACTGAAGCTTTCTTT
NA TRBJ2-3 TRBV6-1 16 NA CASSGFTDKSTDTQYF TGTGCCAGCAGTGGTTTTACCGACAAAAGCACAGATACGCAGTATTTT
NA TRBJ1-5 TRBV7-8 15 NA CASSFQGNSNQPQHF TGTGCCAGCAGCTTTCAGGGGAATAGCAATCAGCCCCAGCATTTT
NA TRBJ1-1 TRBV28 16 TRBD1 CASSYGGQGMNTEAFF TGTGCCAGCAGTTATGGGGGACAGGGAATGAACACTGAAGCTTTCTTT
NA TRBJ2-6 TRBV7-2 14 NA CASSLAPGANVLTF TGTGCCAGCAGCTTAGCTCCTGGGGCCAACGTCCTGACTTTC
NA TRBJ1-2 TRBV7-2 15 TRBD1 CASHEQGQGANGYTF TGTGCCAGCCACGAGCAGGGACAGGGGGCGAATGGCTACACCTTC